Presented here are 23 T cell receptor beta chains from one specimen sequenced in a study of blood T cell repertoires in COVID-19. TCRdb's table, derived via immunoSEQ multiplex PCR, lists solely in-frame clones and lacks some. The repertoire consists of about 520,000 clones, with approximately 85% occurring once and the leading ten covering about 3.2%. Sequencing was carried out using peripheral blood. Every receptor here comes from a human donor in a cohort sampled during active COVID-19.

The chain has TRBV12-3 or TRBV12-4 and TRBJ2-7; 9 bases align to TRBD2. Germline trimming cut 2 bases from V and 7 bases from J; bases unmatched to any gene: 3. The CDR3 has 13 amino acids. The CDR3 nucleotides are TGTGCCAGCAGTTTAATTAGCGGGAGAGAGCAGTACTTC. Amino acids: CASSLISGREQYF.

This chain connects TRBV28 to TRBJ2-7; tentative D call: TRBD1 (8 bases). V lost 8 bases and J 5 bases, leaving 31 bases between the germline ends. This CDR3 is 18 amino acids long. Germline-derived CDR1 and CDR2 are MDHEN and SYDVKM. CDR3 amino acids: CASESVTGEGRANDEQYF. CDR3 in DNA: TGTGCCAGCGAATCCGTGACAGGGGAAGGGAGGGCCAACGACGAGCAGTACTTC.

This chain connects TRBV3-1 (or the pseudogene TRBV3-2) to TRBJ1-1, with 8 positions matching TRBD1. With 0 bases clipped from V and 11 bases from J, the junction kept 5 bases outside the gene matches. Germline CDR1 is LGHDT and CDR2 is YNNKEL (reference sequence). This CDR3 comprises 13 residues. The CDR3 protein is CASSQDRTGKAFF. The CDR3 coding sequence is TGTGCCAGCAGCCAAGATCGGACAGGGAAGGCTTTCTTT.

This clone was recorded a few times. This chain connects TRBV7-2 to TRBJ2-2; 8 nucleotides line up with TRBD2. CDR1 is SGHTA and CDR2 is FQGNSA in the germline V gene. V lost 5 bases and J lost 7; bases outside the gene matches: 15. The CDR3 totals 17 residues. The CDR3 here is CASSPYVGSAGGGELFF. CDR3 DNA sequence: TGTGCCAGCAGCCCCTACGTCGGGAGTGCGGGGGGCGGGGAGCTGTTTTTT.

This clone came up once. V gene TRBV23-1 combines with J gene TRBJ2-2; the match to TRBD2 covers 8 bases. TRBV23-1 is filed as an ORF, its function uncertain. The V segment lost 4 bases and the J segment 4 bases; nucleotides outside the gene matches: 5. This CDR3 region has 15 residues. This CDR3 is CASSPSGGATGELFF. DNA of the CDR3: TGCGCCAGCAGTCCGTCCGGGGGGGCCACCGGGGAGCTGTTTTTT.

Details on this clone: This same CDR3 is encoded by further DNA sequences in the sample. V and J are TRBV3-1 (or the pseudogene TRBV3-2) and TRBJ1-4; 9 nucleotides match TRBD1. The CDR3 spans 15 residues. The germline CDR1 and CDR2 sequences are LGHDT and YNNKEL (reference sequence). V dropped 4 bases and J dropped 2; count of bases not matched to a gene: 2. The CDR3 nucleotides read TGTGCCAGCAGCCCTACAGGGGGCACTAATGAAAAACTGTTTTTT. Its translation: CASSPTGGTNEKLFF.

The rearrangement links TRBV2 to TRBJ1-2; D uncertain. Per germline, CDR1 SNHLY and CDR2 FYNNEI. This CDR3 is built from 14 residues. V shed 6 bases and J shed 3 bases, with 14 bases lying between them. CDR3 nucleotide sequence: TGTGCCAGCAGCTCGGGCGGGCTATACTATGGCTACACCTTC. This sequence encodes CASSSGGLYYGYTF. The variable domain in full, completed from reference TRBV2 and TRBJ1-2, reads EPEVTQTPSHQVTQMGQEVILRCVPISNHLYFYWYRQILGQKVEFLVSFYNNEISEKSEIFDDQFSVERPDGSNFTLKIRSTKLEDSAMYFCASSSGGLYYGYTFGSGTRLTVV.

The chain uses TRBV23-1 and TRBJ1-1, with D perhaps TRBD1 (6 bases). TRBV23-1 is reported as an ORF; its role is uncertain. The CDR3 length is 19 residues. With 4 bases removed from V and 0 bases from J, the gap between germline ends came to 24 bases. CDR3 DNA: TGCGCCAGCAGTCCAAACCCAAACAGGGTGGAGCATTTGAACACTGAAGCTTTCTTT. It encodes CASSPNPNRVEHLNTEAFF.

V is TRBV30 and J is TRBJ2-5; D gene ambiguous. The V and J ends lost 0 bases and 7 bases respectively, with 9 bases between them. CDR1 and CDR2 (germline): GTSNPN, SVGIG (reference sequence). This CDR3 contains 12 residues. The CDR3 nucleotides read TGTGCCTGGAGTGTATGGCTTGGGACCCAGTACTTC. This translates into CAWSVWLGTQYF.

V gene TRBV2 combines with J gene TRBJ2-1, with D tentatively TRBD1 (5 bases). The V end lost 4 bases, the J end lost 4 bases, and 8 bases lay between the germline ends. Germline values: CDR1 SNHLY, CDR2 FYNNEI. CDR3 length: 13 amino acids. The CDR3 reads CASSAQGYNEQFF. CDR3 nucleotide sequence: TGTGCCAGCAGTGCGCAGGGTTACAATGAGCAGTTCTTC.

The V and J genes are TRBV27 and TRBJ1-2; D is perhaps TRBD1 (5 bases). The CDR3 sequence is 15 residues long. The V end was cut by 5 bases, the J end by 4 bases, with 17 bases between. Germline V gene lookup returns CDR1 MNHEY and CDR2 SMNVEV (reference sequence). CDR3 nucleotide sequence: TGTGCCAGCAGTCCCCGGGAGGGGACCCTCTATGGCTACACCTTC. It is translated as CASSPREGTLYGYTF.

The CDR3 DNA reads as TGTGCCAGTAACCGGGACTTTTATAAAGATACGCAGTATTTT. Translation gives CASNRDFYKDTQYF. The chain couples TRBV19 to TRBJ2-3, with D tentatively TRBD2 (6 bases). CDR3 size: 14 residues. With 7 bases removed from V and 5 bases from J, the gap between germline ends came to 16 bases. Per germline, CDR1 LNHDA and CDR2 SQIVND (reference sequence).

This rearrangement joins TRBV20-1 to TRBJ2-7, with D perhaps TRBD2 (6 bases). Germline CDR1 reads DFQATT; CDR2 reads SNEGSKA (reference sequence). V lost 6 bases to trimming and J lost 4 bases, with 10 bases between them. The CDR3 has 11 residues. This CDR3 is CSARLGYEQYF. In nucleotides, the CDR3 is TGCAGTGCCAGACTAGGTTACGAGCAGTACTTC.

V is TRBV29-1 and J is TRBJ2-3; tentative D call: TRBD1 (6 bases). Germline V gene lookup returns CDR1 SQVTM and CDR2 ANQGSEA. The CDR3 has 14 residues. V lost 5 bases, J lost 0 bases, and 12 bases lay in between. CDR3 DNA: TGCAGCGTTCGAGACAGGTTTAGCACAGATACGCAGTATTTT. This sequence encodes CSVRDRFSTDTQYF.

The CDR3 protein is CASSWLGADYGYTF. The CDR3 nucleotides are TGTGCCAGCAGCTGGCTGGGGGCAGACTATGGCTACACCTTC. The chain is built from TRBV7-2 and TRBJ1-2, with a tentative D call TRBD1 (6 bases). Trimming left V 4 bases short and J 3 bases short, with 12 bases between. Germline loops: CDR1 SGHTA, CDR2 FQGNSA. The CDR3 is made up of 14 amino acids. The whole variable domain, filled in from reference TRBV7-2 and TRBJ1-2, reads GAGVSQSPSNKVTEKGKDVELRCDPISGHTALYWYRQSLGQGLEFLIYFQGNSAPDKSGLPSDRFSAERTGGSVSTLTIQRTQQEDSAVYLCASSWLGADYGYTFGSGTRLTVV.

The genes are TRBV6-5 and TRBJ2-2; the D gene is possibly TRBD1 (7 bases). The CDR3 totals 15 residues. CDR1 is MNHEY and CDR2 is SVGAGI in the germline V gene. Trimming took 3 bases from V and 7 from J, leaving 15 bases between them. The CDR3 coding sequence is TGTGCCAGCAGTTATTTACAGGGGCGGGGCGGGGAGCTGTTTTTT. Protein: CASSYLQGRGGELFF.

The rearrangement joins TRBV2 to TRBJ2-5; D perhaps matches TRBD1 (6 bases). The CDR3 consists of 14 residues. The V end lost 4 bases, the J end lost 4 bases, and 13 bases lay between the germline ends. Germline V gene sequence: CDR1 SNHLY, CDR2 FYNNEI. The DNA for the CDR3 is TGTGCCAGCAGTGTAAGGGGGTCAGGAGAGACCCAGTACTTC. Translating gives CASSVRGSGETQYF.

The V call is TRBV18, the J call TRBJ1-2; D gene ambiguous. This CDR3 contains 14 residues. Germline V CDR1 and CDR2: KGHSH, LQKENI. The V end lost 6 bases, the J end lost 3 bases, and 14 bases lay between the germline ends. The CDR3 region has the DNA TGTGCCAGCTCCACGACGGCGGGAGACTATGGCTACACCTTC. Its protein is CASSTTAGDYGYTF.

The chain employs TRBV27 and TRBJ1-4; 7 bases are shared with TRBD1. Germline-derived CDR1 and CDR2 are MNHEY and SMNVEV (reference sequence). V shed 4 bases and J 0 bases; nucleotides not matched to a gene: 2. The CDR3 loop spans 15 amino acids. The CDR3 here is CASSSQGATNEKLFF. CDR3 bases: TGTGCCAGCAGTTCCCAGGGGGCAACTAATGAAAAACTGTTTTTT. The variable domain in full, with the rest retrieved from reference TRBV27 and TRBJ1-4, is EAQVTQNPRYLITVTGKKLTVTCSQNMNHEYMSWYRQDPGLGLRQIYYSMNVEVTDKGDVPEGYKVSRKEKRNFPLILESPSPNQTSLYFCASSSQGATNEKLFFGSGTQLSVL.

The rearrangement uses TRBV6-1 and TRBJ1-1; 8 bases fit TRBD1. Germline CDR1 MNHNS, CDR2 SASEGT. This CDR3 has 16 amino acids. J lost 0 bases, V lost 2 bases, and 5 bases had no gene match. CDR3 residues: CASSEWSRGLNTEAFF. For the CDR3, the DNA is TGTGCCAGCAGTGAATGGAGCAGGGGGCTGAACACTGAAGCTTTCTTT.

The genes are TRBV25-1 and TRBJ2-2; 7 positions agree with TRBD1. CDR1 is MGHDK and CDR2 is SYGVNS in the germline V gene. V lost 3 bases to trimming and J lost 3 bases; unmatched junction nucleotides: 7. This CDR3 has 16 amino acids. The CDR3 loop is CASSERGGWYTGELFF. CDR3 in DNA: TGTGCCAGCAGTGAGAGAGGGGGCTGGTACACCGGGGAGCTGTTTTTT.

This clone turned up a few times. The rearrangement links TRBV30 to TRBJ2-7; 7 bases map to TRBD2. Per germline, CDR1 GTSNPN and CDR2 SVGIG (reference sequence). The J segment lost 10 bases and the V segment lost 3 bases, leaving 9 bases of the junction unmatched. CDR3 length: 12 residues. DNA for the CDR3: TGTGCCTGGAGCTGGCCCGCGGGGGAACAGTACTTC. Encoded protein: CAWSWPAGEQYF.

CDR3 sequence (DNA): TGTGCCAGCAGCGAAGGGGGCTGGGAGACCCAGTACTTC. Its translation is CASSEGGWETQYF. This chain links TRBV9 with TRBJ2-5; TRBD1 matches at 7 bases. Trimming took 3 bases from V and 5 from J; bases not matched to a gene: 4. CDR1 is SGDLS and CDR2 is YYNGEE in the germline V gene. This CDR3 spans 13 amino acids.